This T cell receptor (beta chain) was identified during a study of monozygotic twins with inflammatory bowel disease. General study results and limits: The data did not back a single strong IBD-associated clonotype or signal. Healthy co-twins showed greater TCRbeta diversity (inverse Simpson) than IBD patients.

CDR1 and CDR2 from the germline V gene are SGHRS and YFSETQ. This CDR3 contains 17 residues. Each donor gave 2.5 to 3 ml of peripheral blood. Using TCRalpha and TCRbeta cDNA, the researchers carried out two nested PCRs that lasted 16 and 9 cycles. TCRdb re-analyzed the 5' RACE reads; it lists each CDR3 protein once, without DNA. The sample table includes 420,000 or so distinct CDR3 sequences. Note on this clonotype: Antigen unknown.

The J gene is TRBJ1-1, the V gene TRBV5-1; with no DNA, the TCRdb D assignment of TRBD1 cannot be verified. This receptor was obtained from a human donor with ulcerative colitis or Crohn's disease, or a healthy co-twin of an affected twin (not recorded which). The sequencing input was blood. The CDR3 sequence is CASSLPATTGGNTEAFF.